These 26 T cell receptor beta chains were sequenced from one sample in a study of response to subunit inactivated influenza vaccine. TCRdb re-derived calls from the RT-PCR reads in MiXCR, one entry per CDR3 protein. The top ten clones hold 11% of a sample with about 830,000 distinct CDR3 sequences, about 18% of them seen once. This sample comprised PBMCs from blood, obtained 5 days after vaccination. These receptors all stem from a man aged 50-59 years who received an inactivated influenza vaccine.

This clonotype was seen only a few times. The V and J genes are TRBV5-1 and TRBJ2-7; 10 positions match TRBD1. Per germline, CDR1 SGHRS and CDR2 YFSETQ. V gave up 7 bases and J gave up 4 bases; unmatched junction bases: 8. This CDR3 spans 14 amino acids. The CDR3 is CASGNGQGGYEQYF. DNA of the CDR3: TGCGCCAGCGGAAACGGACAGGGGGGATACGAGCAGTACTTC.

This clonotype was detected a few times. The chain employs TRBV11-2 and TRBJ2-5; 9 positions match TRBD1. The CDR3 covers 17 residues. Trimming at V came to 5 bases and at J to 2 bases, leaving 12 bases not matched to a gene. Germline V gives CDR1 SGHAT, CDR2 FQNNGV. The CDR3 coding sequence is TGTGCCAGCAGCCCCGTTAACAGGGGGCGTGGGCAAGAGACCCAGTACTTC. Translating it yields CASSPVNRGRGQETQYF.

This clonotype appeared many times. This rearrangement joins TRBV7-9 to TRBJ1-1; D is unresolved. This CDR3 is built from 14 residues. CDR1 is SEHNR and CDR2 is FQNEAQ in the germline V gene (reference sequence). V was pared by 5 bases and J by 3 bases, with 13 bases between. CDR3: CASSRHSLDTEAFF. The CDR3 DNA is TGTGCCAGCAGCCGACATAGCTTGGACACTGAAGCTTTCTTT.

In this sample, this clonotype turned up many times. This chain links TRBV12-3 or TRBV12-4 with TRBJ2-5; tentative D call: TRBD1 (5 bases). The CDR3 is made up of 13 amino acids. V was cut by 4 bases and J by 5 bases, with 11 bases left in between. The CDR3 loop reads CASSSSGRETQYF. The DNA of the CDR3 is TGTGCCAGCAGTTCCTCAGGGCGGGAGACCCAGTACTTC.

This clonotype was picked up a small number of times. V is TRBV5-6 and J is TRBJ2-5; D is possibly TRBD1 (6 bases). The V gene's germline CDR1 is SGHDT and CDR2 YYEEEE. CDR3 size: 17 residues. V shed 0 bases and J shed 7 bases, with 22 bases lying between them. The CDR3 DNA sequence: TGTGCCAGCAGCTTGGAAATAGGGACACGGTCCAAGAGGACCCAGTACTTC. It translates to CASSLEIGTRSKRTQYF.

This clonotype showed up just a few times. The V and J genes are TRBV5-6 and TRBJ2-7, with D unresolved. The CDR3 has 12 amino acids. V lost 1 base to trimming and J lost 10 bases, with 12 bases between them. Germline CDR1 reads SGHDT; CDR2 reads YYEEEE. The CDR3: CASSLLNLGQYF. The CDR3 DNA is TGTGCCAGCAGCTTGCTCAATTTGGGACAGTACTTC.

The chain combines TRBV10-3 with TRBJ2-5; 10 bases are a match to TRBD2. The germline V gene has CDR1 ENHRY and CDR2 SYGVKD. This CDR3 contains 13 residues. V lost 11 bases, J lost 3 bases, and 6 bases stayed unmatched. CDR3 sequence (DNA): TGTGCCCCGACTGGACTAGCGGAAGAGACCCAGTACTTC. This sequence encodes CAPTGLAEETQYF.

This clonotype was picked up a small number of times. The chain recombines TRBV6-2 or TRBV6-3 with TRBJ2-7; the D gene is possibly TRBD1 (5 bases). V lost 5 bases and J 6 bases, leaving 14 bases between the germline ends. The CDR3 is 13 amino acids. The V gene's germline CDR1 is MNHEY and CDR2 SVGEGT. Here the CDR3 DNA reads TGTGCCAGCAGTCAGAACAGGATGGGCGAGCAGTACTTC. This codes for CASSQNRMGEQYF.

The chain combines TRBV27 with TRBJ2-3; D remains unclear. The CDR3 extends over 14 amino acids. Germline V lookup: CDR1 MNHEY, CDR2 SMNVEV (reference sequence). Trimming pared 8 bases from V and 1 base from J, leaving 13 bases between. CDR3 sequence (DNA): TGTGCCAGCCGCTATCTTGGGGGCACAGATACGCAGTATTTT. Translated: CASRYLGGTDTQYF.

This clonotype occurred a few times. The CDR3 loop reads CAISESMASGARSGANVLTF. As DNA, the CDR3 is TGTGCCATCAGTGAGTCGATGGCTAGCGGGGCCCGCTCTGGGGCCAACGTCCTGACTTTC. The rearrangement uses TRBV10-3 and TRBJ2-6; 9 nucleotides agree with TRBD2. Germline V gene sequence: CDR1 ENHRY, CDR2 SYGVKD. The CDR3 contains 20 residues. J gave up 0 bases and V 0 bases, and 9 bases lay outside the gene matches.

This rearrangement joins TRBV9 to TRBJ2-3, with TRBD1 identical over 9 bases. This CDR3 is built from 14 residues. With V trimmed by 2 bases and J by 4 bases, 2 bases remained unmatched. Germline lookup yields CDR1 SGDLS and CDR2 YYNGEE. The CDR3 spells CASSVWTGADTQYF. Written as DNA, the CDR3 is TGTGCCAGCAGCGTGTGGACAGGGGCAGATACGCAGTATTTT.

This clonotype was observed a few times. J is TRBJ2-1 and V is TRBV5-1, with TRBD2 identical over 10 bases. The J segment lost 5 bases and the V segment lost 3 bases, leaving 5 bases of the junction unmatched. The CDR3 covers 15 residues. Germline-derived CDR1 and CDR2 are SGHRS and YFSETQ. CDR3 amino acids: CASSSLAGPNNEQFF. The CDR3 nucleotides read TGCGCCAGCAGCTCACTAGCGGGGCCGAACAATGAGCAGTTCTTC. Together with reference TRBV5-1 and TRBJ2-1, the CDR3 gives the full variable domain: KAGVTQTPRYLIKTRGQQVTLSCSPISGHRSVSWYQQTPGQGLQFLFEYFSETQRNKGNFPGRFSGRQFSNSRSEMNVSTLELGDSALYLCASSSLAGPNNEQFFGPGTRLTVL.

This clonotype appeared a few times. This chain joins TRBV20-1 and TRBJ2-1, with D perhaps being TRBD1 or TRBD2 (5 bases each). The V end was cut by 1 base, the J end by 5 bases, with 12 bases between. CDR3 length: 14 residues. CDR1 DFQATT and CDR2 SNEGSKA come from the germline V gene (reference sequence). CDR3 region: CSARVPGRNNEQFF. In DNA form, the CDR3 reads TGCAGTGCTAGAGTCCCGGGACGGAACAATGAGCAGTTCTTC.

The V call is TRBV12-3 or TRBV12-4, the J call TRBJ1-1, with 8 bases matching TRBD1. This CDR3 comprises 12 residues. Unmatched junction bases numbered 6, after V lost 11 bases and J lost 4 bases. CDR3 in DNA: TGTGCCGGACAGGGCGAAGGCACTGAAGCTTTCTTT. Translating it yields CAGQGEGTEAFF.

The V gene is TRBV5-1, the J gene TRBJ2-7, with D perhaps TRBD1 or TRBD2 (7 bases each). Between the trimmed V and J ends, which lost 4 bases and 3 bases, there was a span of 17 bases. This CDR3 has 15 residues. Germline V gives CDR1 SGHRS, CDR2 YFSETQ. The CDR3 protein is CASSPWEGAVYEQYF. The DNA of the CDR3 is TGCGCCAGCAGCCCCTGGGAGGGGGCAGTCTACGAGCAGTACTTC.

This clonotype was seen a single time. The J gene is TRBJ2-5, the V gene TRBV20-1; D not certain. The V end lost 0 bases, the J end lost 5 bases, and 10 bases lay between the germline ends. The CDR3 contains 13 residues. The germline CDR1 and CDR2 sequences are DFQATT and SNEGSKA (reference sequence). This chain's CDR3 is CSARDRVLETQYF. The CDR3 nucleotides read TGCAGTGCTAGAGATCGCGTGTTGGAGACCCAGTACTTC.

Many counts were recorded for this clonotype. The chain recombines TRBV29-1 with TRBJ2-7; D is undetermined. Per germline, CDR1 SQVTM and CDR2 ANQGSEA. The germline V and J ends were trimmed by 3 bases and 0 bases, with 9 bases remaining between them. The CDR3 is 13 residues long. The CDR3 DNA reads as TGCAGCGTTGATAAGGACGGCTCCTACGAGCAGTACTTC. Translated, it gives CSVDKDGSYEQYF.

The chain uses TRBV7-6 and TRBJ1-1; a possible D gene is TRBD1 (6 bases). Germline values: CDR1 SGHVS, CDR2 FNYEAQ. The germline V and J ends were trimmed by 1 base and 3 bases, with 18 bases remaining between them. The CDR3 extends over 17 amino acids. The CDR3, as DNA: TGTGCCAGCAGCTTAGGATCTGGGGGCGCAGGGTACACTGAAGCTTTCTTT. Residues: CASSLGSGGAGYTEAFF.

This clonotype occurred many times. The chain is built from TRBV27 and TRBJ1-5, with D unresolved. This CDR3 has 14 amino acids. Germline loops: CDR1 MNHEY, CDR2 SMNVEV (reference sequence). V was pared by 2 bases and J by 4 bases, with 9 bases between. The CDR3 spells CASSLIGVNQPQHF. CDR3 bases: TGTGCCAGCAGTTTAATCGGGGTTAATCAGCCCCAGCATTTT.

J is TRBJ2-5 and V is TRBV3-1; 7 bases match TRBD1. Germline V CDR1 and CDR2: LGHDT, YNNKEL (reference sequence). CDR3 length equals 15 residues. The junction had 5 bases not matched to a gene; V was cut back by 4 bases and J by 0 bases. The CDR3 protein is CASSLRGLHQETQYF. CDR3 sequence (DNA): TGTGCCAGCAGCCTCAGGGGGTTGCACCAAGAGACCCAGTACTTC.

CDR3 nucleotide sequence: TGCAGTGCTAGAGATATTGCTAGCGGGCACAATGAGCAGTTCTTC. It encodes CSARDIASGHNEQFF. J is TRBJ2-1 and V is TRBV20-1; TRBD2 matches 8 bases. The CDR3 is 15 residues long. V shed 0 bases and J 5 bases; nucleotides not matched to a gene: 6. Per the germline V gene, CDR1 is DFQATT and CDR2 is SNEGSKA (reference sequence).

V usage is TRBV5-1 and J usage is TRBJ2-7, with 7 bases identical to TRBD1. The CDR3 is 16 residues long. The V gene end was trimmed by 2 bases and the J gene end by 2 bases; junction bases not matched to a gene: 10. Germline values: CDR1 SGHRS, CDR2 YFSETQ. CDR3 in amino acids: CASSLLTGKFTYEQYF. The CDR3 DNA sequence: TGCGCCAGCAGCTTACTGACAGGGAAATTTACCTACGAGCAGTACTTC.

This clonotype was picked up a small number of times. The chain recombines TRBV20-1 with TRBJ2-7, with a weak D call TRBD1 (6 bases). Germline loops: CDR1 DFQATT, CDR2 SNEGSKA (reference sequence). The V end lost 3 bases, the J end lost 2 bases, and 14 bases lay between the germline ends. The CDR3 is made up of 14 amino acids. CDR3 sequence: CSASGGRGAYEQYF. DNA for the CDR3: TGCAGTGCTAGTGGGGGCAGGGGAGCCTACGAGCAGTACTTC.

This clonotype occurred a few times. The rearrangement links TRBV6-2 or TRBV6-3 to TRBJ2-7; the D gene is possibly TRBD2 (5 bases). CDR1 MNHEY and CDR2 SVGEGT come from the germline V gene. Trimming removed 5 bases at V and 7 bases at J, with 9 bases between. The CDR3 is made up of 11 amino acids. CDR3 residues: CASSHRGEQYF. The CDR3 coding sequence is TGTGCCAGCAGTCACCGCGGGGAGCAGTACTTC.

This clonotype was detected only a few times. CDR3 DNA: TGTGCCAGCAGCTGGACTAGCGGGAGAAGTGAGACCCAGTACTTC. Protein sequence: CASSWTSGRSETQYF. This sequence joins TRBV11-2 and TRBJ2-5; 13 bases agree with TRBD2. CDR1 and CDR2 from the germline V gene are SGHAT and FQNNGV. Unmatched junction bases numbered 4, after V lost 4 bases and J lost 5 bases. The CDR3 loop spans 15 amino acids.

The CDR3 region is CASLKGFTDTQYF. CDR3 DNA: TGTGCCAGCTTGAAGGGTTTCACAGATACGCAGTATTTT. V gene TRBV5-5 combines with J gene TRBJ2-3; D is undetermined. Looked up from germline, CDR1 is SGHKS and CDR2 is YYEKEE (reference sequence). The V gene lost 7 bases and the J gene lost 2 bases, with 11 bases spanning the gap. The CDR3 spans 13 residues.